This TCR beta chain was sequenced in a study of control samples from healthy donors and cancer patients. Data came from immunoSEQ multiplex PCR; TCRdb stores just in-frame clones and leaves some out. The sample has around 140,000 clones, about nine tenths seen once. The TCR originated in a woman aged 50 to 60 in good health. The source material was blood.

CDR3 sequence reads: CASSLSLGSEQFF. The CDR3 region has the DNA TGTGCCAGCAGCTTGTCTCTAGGCAGTGAGCAGTTCTTC. The J gene is TRBJ2-1, the V gene TRBV5-6; D gene unclear. Germline CDR1 reads SGHDT; CDR2 reads YYEEEE. CDR3 length: 13 amino acids. V lost 1 base, J lost 9 bases, and 11 bases lay in between.